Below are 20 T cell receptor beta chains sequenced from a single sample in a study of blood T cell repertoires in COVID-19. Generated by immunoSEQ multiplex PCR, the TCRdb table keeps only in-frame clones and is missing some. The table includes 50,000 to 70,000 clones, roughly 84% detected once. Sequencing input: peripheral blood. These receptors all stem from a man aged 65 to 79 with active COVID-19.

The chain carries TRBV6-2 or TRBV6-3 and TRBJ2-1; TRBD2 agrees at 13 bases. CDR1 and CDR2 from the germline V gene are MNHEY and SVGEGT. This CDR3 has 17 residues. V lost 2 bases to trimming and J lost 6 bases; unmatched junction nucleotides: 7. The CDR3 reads CASSYDPTSGRANEQFF. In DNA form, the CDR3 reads TGTGCCAGCAGTTACGACCCAACTAGCGGGAGGGCCAATGAGCAGTTCTTC.

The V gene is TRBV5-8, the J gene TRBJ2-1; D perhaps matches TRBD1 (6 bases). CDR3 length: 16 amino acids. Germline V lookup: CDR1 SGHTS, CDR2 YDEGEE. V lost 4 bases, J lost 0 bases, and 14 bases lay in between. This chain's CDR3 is CASSRIPTGSYNEQFF. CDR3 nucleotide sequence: TGTGCCAGCAGCAGAATTCCGACAGGCTCCTACAATGAGCAGTTCTTC.

DNA for the CDR3: TGTGCCAGCAGCCAAGGCAGCGGGAACTACAATGAGCAGTTCTTC. The encoded protein is CASSQGSGNYNEQFF. The chain combines TRBV14 with TRBJ2-1, with 7 bases aligning to TRBD2. The trim removed 1 base at V and 3 bases at J, leaving 3 bases unmatched. The CDR3 extends over 15 amino acids. Germline CDR1 SGHDN, CDR2 FVKESK.

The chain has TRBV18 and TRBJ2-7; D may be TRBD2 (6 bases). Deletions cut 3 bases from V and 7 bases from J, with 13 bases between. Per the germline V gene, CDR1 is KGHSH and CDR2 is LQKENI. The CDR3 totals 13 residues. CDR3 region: CASSPIREEEQYF. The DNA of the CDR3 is TGTGCCAGCTCACCCATCAGGGAGGAGGAGCAGTACTTC.

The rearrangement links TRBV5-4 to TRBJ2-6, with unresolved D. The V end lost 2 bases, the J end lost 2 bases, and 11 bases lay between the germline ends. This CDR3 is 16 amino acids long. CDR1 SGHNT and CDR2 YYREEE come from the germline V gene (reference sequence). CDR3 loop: CASSFVLTAGANVLTF. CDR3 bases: TGTGCCAGCAGCTTCGTCTTAACTGCTGGGGCCAACGTCCTGACTTTC.

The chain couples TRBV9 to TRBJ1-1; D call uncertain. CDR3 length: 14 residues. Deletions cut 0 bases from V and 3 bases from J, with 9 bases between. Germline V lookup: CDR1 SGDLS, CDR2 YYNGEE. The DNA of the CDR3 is TGTGCCAGCAGCGTAGTAGAGAGATACACTGAAGCTTTCTTT. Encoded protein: CASSVVERYTEAFF. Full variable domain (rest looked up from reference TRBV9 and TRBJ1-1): DSGVTQTPKHLITATGQRVTLRCSPRSGDLSVYWYQQSLDQGLQFLIQYYNGEERAKGNILERFSAQQFPDLHSELNLSSLELGDSALYFCASSVVERYTEAFFGQGTRLTVV.

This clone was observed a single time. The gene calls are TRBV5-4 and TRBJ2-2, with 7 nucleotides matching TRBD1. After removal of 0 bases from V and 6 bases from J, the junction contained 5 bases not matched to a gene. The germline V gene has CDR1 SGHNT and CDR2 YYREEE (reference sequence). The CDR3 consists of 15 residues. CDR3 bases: TGTGCCAGCAGCTTGGGAAGGGGGCAGTCCGGGGAGCTGTTTTTT. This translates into CASSLGRGQSGELFF.

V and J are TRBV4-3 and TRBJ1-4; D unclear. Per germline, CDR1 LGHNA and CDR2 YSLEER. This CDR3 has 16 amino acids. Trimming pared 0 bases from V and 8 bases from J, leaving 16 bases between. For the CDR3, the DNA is TGCGCCAGCAGCCAAGAAGATAGTCCGGCGGGAGAAAAACTGTTTTTT. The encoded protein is CASSQEDSPAGEKLFF.

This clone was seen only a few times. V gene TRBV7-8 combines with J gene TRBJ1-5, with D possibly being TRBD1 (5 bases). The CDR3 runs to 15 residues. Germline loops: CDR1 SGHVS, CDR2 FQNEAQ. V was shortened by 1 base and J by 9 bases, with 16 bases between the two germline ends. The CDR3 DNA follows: TGTGCCAGCAGCTTAGGTCAACGGATGGGGGGGCCCCAGCATTTT. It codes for CASSLGQRMGGPQHF.

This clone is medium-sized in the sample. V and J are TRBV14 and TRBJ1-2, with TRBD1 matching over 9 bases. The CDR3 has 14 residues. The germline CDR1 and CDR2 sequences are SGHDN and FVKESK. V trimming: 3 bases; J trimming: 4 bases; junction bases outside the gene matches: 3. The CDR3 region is CASSQTTGGYGYTF. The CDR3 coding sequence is TGTGCCAGCAGCCAGACGACAGGGGGCTATGGCTACACCTTC.

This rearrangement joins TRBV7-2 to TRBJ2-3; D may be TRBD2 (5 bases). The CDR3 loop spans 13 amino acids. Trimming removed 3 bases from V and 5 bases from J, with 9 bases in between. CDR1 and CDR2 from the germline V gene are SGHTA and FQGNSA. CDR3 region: CASSLPGGDTQYF. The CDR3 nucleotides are TGTGCCAGCAGCTTGCCAGGAGGAGATACGCAGTATTTT.

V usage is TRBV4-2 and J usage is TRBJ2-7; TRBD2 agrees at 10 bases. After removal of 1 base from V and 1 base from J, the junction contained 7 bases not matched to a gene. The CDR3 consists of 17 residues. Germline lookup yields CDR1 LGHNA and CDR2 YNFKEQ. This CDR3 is CASSQASGRAGSYEQYF. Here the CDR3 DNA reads TGTGCCAGCAGCCAAGCGAGCGGGAGGGCCGGGTCCTACGAGCAGTACTTC.

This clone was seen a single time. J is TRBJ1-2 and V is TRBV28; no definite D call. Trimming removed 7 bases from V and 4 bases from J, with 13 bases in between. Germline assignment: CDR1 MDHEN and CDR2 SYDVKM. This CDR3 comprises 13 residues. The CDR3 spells CASTPGSVYGYTF. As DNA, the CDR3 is TGTGCCAGCACTCCCGGGAGCGTCTATGGCTACACCTTC.

CDR3 residues: CASSDRDNEKLFF. CDR3 DNA sequence: TGTGCCAGCAGTGACAGGGATAATGAAAAACTGTTTTTT. The rearrangement links TRBV25-1 to TRBJ1-4, with D possibly matching TRBD1 (5 bases). Germline values: CDR1 MGHDK, CDR2 SYGVNS. Trimming pared 3 bases from V and 4 bases from J, leaving 6 bases between. CDR3 length equals 13 residues.

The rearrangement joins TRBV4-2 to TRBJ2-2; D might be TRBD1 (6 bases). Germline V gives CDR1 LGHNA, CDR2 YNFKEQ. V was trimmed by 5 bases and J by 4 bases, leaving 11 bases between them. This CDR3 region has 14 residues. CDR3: CASSNRVFTGELFF. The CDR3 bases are TGTGCCAGCAGCAACAGGGTGTTCACCGGGGAGCTGTTTTTT.

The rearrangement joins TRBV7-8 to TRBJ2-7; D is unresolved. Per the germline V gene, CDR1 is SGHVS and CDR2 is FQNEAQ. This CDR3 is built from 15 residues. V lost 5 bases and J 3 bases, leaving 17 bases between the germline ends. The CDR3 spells CASSPIYIRGYEQYF. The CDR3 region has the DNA TGTGCCAGCAGCCCCATTTACATCCGAGGCTACGAGCAGTACTTC.

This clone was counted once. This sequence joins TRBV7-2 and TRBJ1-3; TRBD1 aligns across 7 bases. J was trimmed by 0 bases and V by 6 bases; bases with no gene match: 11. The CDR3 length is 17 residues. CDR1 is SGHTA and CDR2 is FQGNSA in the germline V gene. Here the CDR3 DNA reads TGTGCCAGCAGTGAGGGACAGTACGCAGACTCTGGAAACACCATATATTTT. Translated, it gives CASSEGQYADSGNTIYF.

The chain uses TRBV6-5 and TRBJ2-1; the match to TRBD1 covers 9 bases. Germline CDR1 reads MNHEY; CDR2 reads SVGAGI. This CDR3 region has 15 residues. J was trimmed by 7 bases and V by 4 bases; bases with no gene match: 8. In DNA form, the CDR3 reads TGTGCCAGCAGTTCCTGGGACAGGGTTGTGAATGAGCAGTTCTTC. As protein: CASSSWDRVVNEQFF.

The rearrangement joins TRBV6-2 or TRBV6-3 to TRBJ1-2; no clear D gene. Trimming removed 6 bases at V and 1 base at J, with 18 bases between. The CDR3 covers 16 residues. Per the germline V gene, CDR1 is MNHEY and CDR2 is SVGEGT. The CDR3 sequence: CASSPQRGDFNYGYTF. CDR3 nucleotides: TGTGCCAGCAGCCCCCAAAGAGGCGATTTTAACTATGGCTACACCTTC.

Here the CDR3 reads CASSYSPGDRANEQYF. CDR3 nucleotides: TGTGCCAGCAGCTACTCCCCGGGGGACAGGGCAAACGAGCAGTACTTC. The chain joins TRBV7-8 to TRBJ2-7; 9 positions match TRBD1. CDR1 and CDR2 (germline): SGHVS, FQNEAQ. CDR3 length: 16 amino acids. Germline trimming cut 4 bases from V and 5 bases from J; bases unmatched to any gene: 12.